The sequence of this T cell receptor beta chain was determined in a study of cytomegalovirus exposure and HLA in healthy donors. 60 Vbeta and 13 Jbeta primers were used in PCR. Repertoires were generated with immunoSEQ multiplex PCR, while TCRdb's copy carries only in-frame clones and drops some. The table lists over 140,000 clones, 80% of them singletons. Germline-derived CDR1 and CDR2 are SGHRS and YFSETQ. This CDR3 region has 16 residues. Trimming took off 4 bases at V and 1 base at J, with 18 bases between the two ends. The receptor's source is a man aged 45 to 65 in good health and CMV-seronegative. The gene calls are TRBV5-1 and TRBJ2-7; D possibly corresponds to TRBD1 (6 bases). The specimen was PBMCs. In nucleotides, the CDR3 is TGCGCCAGCAGCCTCGCCCAAGGAACAGGGTCCTACGAGCAGTACTTC. It codes for CASSLAQGTGSYEQYF.